This T cell receptor beta chain was sequenced in a study of cytomegalovirus exposure and HLA in healthy donors. Looking at the study overall: HLA-typed donors were the source of tens of millions of unique TCRs held in an early data release.

V gave up 3 bases and J gave up 4 bases; unmatched junction bases: 4. This CDR3 has 14 residues. CDR1 and CDR2 (germline): LNHNV, YYDKDF (reference sequence). PCR amplification relied on 60 Vbeta primers (plus 13 Jbeta primers). Clones were sequenced by immunoSEQ multiplex PCR, and TCRdb holds only the in-frame ones, with some missing. This sample has 85,000 to 100,000 clones, with 60% to 75% found just once. The chain is built from TRBV15 and TRBJ1-1, with 8 positions matching TRBD1. Specimen: PBMCs. This TCR derives from a man in his 60s in good health and CMV-seronegative. The CDR3 is CATSSYRGGTEAFF. The CDR3 coding sequence is TGTGCCACCAGCAGCTACAGGGGGGGCACTGAAGCTTTCTTT.